The 32 T cell receptor beta chains below all came from one sample that was sequenced in a study of cytomegalovirus exposure and HLA in healthy donors. Vbeta (60) and Jbeta (13) primers were used in the PCR. TCRdb's copy holds only in-frame clones and misses some; the assay was immunoSEQ multiplex PCR. This sample has 40,000 or so clones, with roughly 69% found just once. The sample consisted of PBMCs. These receptors all come from a woman under 40 in good health and CMV-seronegative.

The gene calls are TRBV4-1 and TRBJ1-5; D possibly corresponds to TRBD1 (5 bases). The CDR3 loop spans 15 amino acids. Germline V gene sequence: CDR1 MGHRA, CDR2 YSYEKL. Trimming left V 0 bases short and J 6 bases short, with 12 bases between. This chain's CDR3 is CASSQDPMGGQPQHF. CDR3 nucleotide sequence: TGCGCCAGCAGCCAAGATCCAATGGGGGGTCAGCCCCAGCATTTT.

The V and J genes are TRBV16 and TRBJ2-1; D gene uncertain. The V gene lost 6 bases and the J gene lost 6 bases, with 12 bases spanning the gap. Germline CDR1 is KGHSY and CDR2 is FQNENV. The CDR3 totals 13 residues. The chain's CDR3 is CASRRQRFNEQFF. CDR3 DNA: TGTGCCAGCAGACGACAACGATTCAATGAGCAGTTCTTC.

In this sample, this clone turned up a few times. The chain combines TRBV10-1 with TRBJ2-5; tentatively, D is TRBD1 (6 bases). V was pared by 2 bases and J by 2 bases, with 12 bases between. The CDR3 has 15 amino acids. In germline, CDR1 is WNHNN, CDR2 SYGVQD (reference sequence). The CDR3 region is CASSETHRAQETQYF. The CDR3 DNA follows: TGCGCCAGCAGTGAGACCCACAGGGCTCAAGAGACCCAGTACTTC.

This clone was detected only a few times. This chain links TRBV25-1 with TRBJ2-1; 13 positions match TRBD2. The CDR3 runs to 14 residues. CDR1 is MGHDK and CDR2 is SYGVNS in the germline V gene. Trimming cost V 8 bases and J 8 bases; bases outside gene matches: 6. CDR3 amino acids: CASGLAGVRYEQFF. CDR3 nucleotides: TGTGCCAGCGGACTAGCGGGAGTCCGCTATGAGCAGTTCTTC.

A few counts support this clone. This chain connects TRBV6-6 to TRBJ2-2; D gene unclear. CDR1 MNHNY and CDR2 SVGAGI come from the germline V gene (reference sequence). Trimming stripped 5 bases from V and 7 bases from J, with 14 bases between. CDR3 length: 14 amino acids. In DNA, the CDR3 is TGTGCCAGCAGTCGATACAGAGACCTCGGGGAGCTGTTTTTT. It translates to CASSRYRDLGELFF.

V gene TRBV7-9 combines with J gene TRBJ2-5, with a possible D match to TRBD2 (6 bases). From germline, CDR1 is SEHNR and CDR2 FQNEAQ (reference sequence). The length of the CDR3 is 14 residues. V shed 5 bases and J shed 5 bases, with 15 bases lying between them. CDR3 DNA: TGTGCCAGCAGCAGCGTGACGGGGGACGAGACCCAGTACTTC. Its translation: CASSSVTGDETQYF.

There are a few counts of this clone. The V and J genes are TRBV28 and TRBJ1-5, with D uncertain. The CDR3 totals 15 residues. The germline V and J ends were trimmed by 3 bases and 2 bases, with 11 bases remaining between them. The germline CDR1 and CDR2 sequences are MDHEN and SYDVKM. In DNA form, the CDR3 reads TGTGCCAGCAGTTTTTCAGGTCGCGGCAATCAGCCCCAGCATTTT. It encodes CASSFSGRGNQPQHF.

This clone was detected only once. The chain has TRBV9 and TRBJ2-7, with 8 bases lining up with TRBD2. J was trimmed by 3 bases and V by 0 bases; bases with no gene match: 8. Germline CDR1 reads SGDLS; CDR2 reads YYNGEE. The CDR3 runs to 16 residues. CDR3 region: CASSVEGLAGVYEQYF. The DNA for the CDR3 is TGTGCCAGCAGCGTAGAAGGGCTAGCGGGTGTCTACGAGCAGTACTTC.

The chain has TRBV6-1 and TRBJ1-2; TRBD1 aligns across 7 bases. Germline values: CDR1 MNHNS, CDR2 SASEGT. This CDR3 is built from 16 residues. The V gene end was trimmed by 2 bases and the J gene end by 6 bases; junction bases not matched to a gene: 12. CDR3 nucleotides: TGTGCCAGCAGTGAATCAGGGGGACGCATGGGTGATGGCTACACCTTC. The encoded protein is CASSESGGRMGDGYTF.

The chain employs TRBV29-1 and TRBJ1-5; D may be TRBD1 (5 bases). The CDR3 contains 13 residues. Between the trimmed V and J ends, which lost 6 bases and 2 bases, there was a span of 11 bases. Germline-derived CDR1 and CDR2 are SQVTM and ANQGSEA. In DNA, the CDR3 is TGCAGCGTCGAGGTAGGGGGCAATCAGCCCCAGCATTTT. Residues: CSVEVGGNQPQHF.

This chain joins TRBV7-2 and TRBJ2-7; 7 bases agree with TRBD2. V trimming: 1 base; J trimming: 2 bases; junction bases outside the gene matches: 5. The CDR3 sequence is 15 residues long. The germline CDR1 and CDR2 sequences are SGHTA and FQGNSA. The CDR3 coding sequence is TGTGCCAGCAGCTTAGAGGGAGGGAGAGCCTACGAGCAGTACTTC. Residues: CASSLEGGRAYEQYF.

The rearrangement uses TRBV6-6 and TRBJ2-3; the D is unclear. Germline-derived CDR1 and CDR2 are MNHNY and SVGAGI (reference sequence). The CDR3 is 13 amino acids. Trimming removed 7 bases from V and 3 bases from J, with 11 bases in between. In DNA, the CDR3 is TGTGCCAGCAACCCAAGGCGGACAGATACGCAGTATTTT. It specifies CASNPRRTDTQYF.

The chain combines TRBV5-1 with TRBJ1-1; TRBD1 agrees at 10 bases. The CDR3 sequence is 18 residues long. Losses at the gene ends were 0 bases for V and 5 bases for J; bases not matched to a gene: 13. CDR1 is SGHRS and CDR2 is YFSETQ in the germline V gene. CDR3 sequence reads: CASSLGGGTGDLRTEAFF. The CDR3 bases are TGCGCCAGCAGCTTGGGCGGCGGGACAGGGGACCTGAGGACTGAAGCTTTCTTT.

This clone was seen only a few times. V usage is TRBV6-5 and J usage is TRBJ1-5; TRBD1 is a possible D gene (5 bases). Trimming took 6 bases from V and 0 from J, leaving 12 bases between them. The CDR3 is made up of 15 amino acids. The germline CDR1 and CDR2 sequences are MNHEY and SVGAGI. CDR3 sequence: CASSPRTNSNQPQHF. CDR3 nucleotides: TGTGCCAGCAGCCCACGGACAAATAGCAATCAGCCCCAGCATTTT.

CDR3 nucleotides: TGTGCCAGCAGTGATTGCGACAGAGCATTGCCCTACGAGCAGTACTTC. It specifies CASSDCDRALPYEQYF. The V gene is TRBV6-4, the J gene TRBJ2-7, with D maybe TRBD1 (5 bases). CDR3 size: 16 residues. CDR1 MRHNA and CDR2 SNTAGT come from the germline V gene. Trimming removed 3 bases from V and 2 bases from J, with 17 bases in between.

The J gene is TRBJ2-5, the V gene TRBV27; D might be TRBD2 (6 bases). The germline gives CDR1 MNHEY, CDR2 SMNVEV (reference sequence). The CDR3 loop spans 14 amino acids. V was clipped by 3 bases and J by 4 bases, with 12 bases between them. The CDR3 reads CASSFGSPRETQYF. The CDR3 region has the DNA TGTGCCAGCAGTTTCGGGAGCCCGCGAGAGACCCAGTACTTC.

The chain employs TRBV6-5 and TRBJ1-2, with 8 bases lining up with TRBD1. V dropped 6 bases and J dropped 4; count of bases not matched to a gene: 7. The germline V gene has CDR1 MNHEY and CDR2 SVGAGI. CDR3 length: 14 residues. CDR3 region: CASRGQGQAYGYTF. The CDR3 coding sequence is TGTGCCAGCAGAGGCCAGGGACAGGCCTATGGCTACACCTTC.

The V gene is TRBV9, the J gene TRBJ2-7, with 7 bases lining up with TRBD2. The CDR3 loop spans 15 amino acids. CDR1 is SGDLS, CDR2 YYNGEE, per germline. V lost 4 bases and J lost 2; bases outside the gene matches: 9. The chain's CDR3 is CASSPLAGLPYEQYF. The CDR3 DNA sequence: TGTGCCAGCAGCCCATTAGCGGGCCTACCCTACGAGCAGTACTTC.

This clone occurred a few times. The V call is TRBV18, the J call TRBJ2-1, with TRBD2 as a possible D gene (6 bases). The germline V gene encodes CDR1 KGHSH and CDR2 LQKENI. The CDR3 consists of 12 residues. V lost 7 bases to trimming and J lost 7 bases, with 11 bases between them. For the CDR3, the DNA is TGTGCCAGCTTGGGACTCGGGAATGAGCAGTTCTTC. This encodes CASLGLGNEQFF.

The rearrangement uses TRBV4-1 and TRBJ1-4; D is uncertain. Trimming stripped 0 bases from V and 8 bases from J, with 13 bases between. The CDR3 consists of 15 residues. The germline V gene encodes CDR1 MGHRA and CDR2 YSYEKL. The CDR3 DNA is TGCGCCAGCAGCCAAGAAGGCCGAGGTGGGGAAAAACTGTTTTTT. This gives the protein CASSQEGRGGEKLFF.

The genes are TRBV5-8 and TRBJ1-4; 7 bases fit TRBD1. Germline trimming cut 4 bases from V and 4 bases from J; bases unmatched to any gene: 7. Germline loops: CDR1 SGHTS, CDR2 YDEGEE. This CDR3 is built from 15 residues. The DNA for the CDR3 is TGTGCCAGCAGCGTAGGACAGGCCGATAATGAAAAACTGTTTTTT. Its translation is CASSVGQADNEKLFF.

This clone was observed a single time. V is TRBV29-1 and J is TRBJ1-2; D is perhaps TRBD1 (6 bases). Germline V gives CDR1 SQVTM, CDR2 ANQGSEA. The CDR3 contains 13 residues. V lost 2 bases and J lost 4, with 11 bases in between. In DNA, the CDR3 is TGCAGCGTTGAAACCGGGACAAGCTATGGCTACACCTTC. It specifies CSVETGTSYGYTF.

The V and J genes are TRBV10-3 and TRBJ1-1; 9 bases agree with TRBD1. This CDR3 region has 15 residues. The V and J ends lost 0 bases and 8 bases, in that order; junction bases with no gene match: 7. CDR1 and CDR2 (germline): ENHRY, SYGVKD. The CDR3 loop is CAISESATGGDEAFF. CDR3 nucleotides: TGTGCCATCAGTGAGTCAGCGACAGGGGGGGACGAAGCTTTCTTT.

This chain connects TRBV29-1 to TRBJ1-1; 8 positions agree with TRBD1. The CDR3 is 12 residues long. Looked up from germline, CDR1 is SQVTM and CDR2 is ANQGSEA. Trimming took 7 bases from V and 5 from J; bases not matched to a gene: 6. The CDR3 loop is CSGGQGETEAFF. DNA for the CDR3: TGCAGCGGTGGACAGGGAGAAACTGAAGCTTTCTTT.

The genes are TRBV7-2 and TRBJ1-1; D not resolved. The CDR3 length is 13 residues. Looked up from germline, CDR1 is SGHTA and CDR2 is FQGNSA. V lost 2 bases and J lost 8, with 12 bases in between. The CDR3 spells CASSLLIVTEAFF. The CDR3 DNA sequence: TGTGCCAGCAGCTTACTAATCGTAACGGAAGCTTTCTTT. Full variable domain (remainder filled in from reference TRBV7-2 and TRBJ1-1): GAGVSQSPSNKVTEKGKDVELRCDPISGHTALYWYRQSLGQGLEFLIYFQGNSAPDKSGLPSDRFSAERTGGSVSTLTIQRTQQEDSAVYLCASSLLIVTEAFFGQGTRLTVV.

By sample fraction, this clone is medium-sized. The chain combines TRBV19 with TRBJ2-7, with TRBD1 identical over 8 bases. CDR1 is LNHDA and CDR2 is SQIVND in the germline V gene (reference sequence). This CDR3 region has 13 residues. The J segment lost 6 bases and the V segment lost 3 bases, leaving 4 bases of the junction unmatched. CDR3 in DNA: TGTGCCAGTAGTATGGGACAGGCAGCCGAGCAGTACTTC. As protein: CASSMGQAAEQYF.

The chain joins TRBV29-1 to TRBJ2-5; D possibly corresponds to TRBD1 (6 bases). The V and J ends lost 5 bases and 1 base respectively, with 11 bases between them. CDR1 is SQVTM and CDR2 is ANQGSEA in the germline V gene. The CDR3 spans 13 residues. CDR3 DNA sequence: TGCAGCGTTCTCCGGGACATCCAAGAGACCCAGTACTTC. Its protein product is CSVLRDIQETQYF.

The chain combines TRBV4-2 with TRBJ2-1; TRBD2 matches 9 bases. With 3 bases clipped from V and 4 bases from J, the junction kept 7 bases outside the gene matches. Germline V gives CDR1 LGHNA, CDR2 YNFKEQ. The CDR3 length is 16 residues. The CDR3 DNA reads as TGTGCCAGCAGCCAGGTCGCGGGGGGGATTTACAATGAGCAGTTCTTC. Its protein product is CASSQVAGGIYNEQFF.

The chain has TRBV5-1 and TRBJ1-1; a possible D gene is TRBD1 (6 bases). V lost 4 bases and J lost 1, with 11 bases in between. Germline-derived CDR1 and CDR2 are SGHRS and YFSETQ. The CDR3 consists of 14 residues. The CDR3 DNA reads as TGCGCCAGCAGCGACGGGACACCGAACACTGAAGCTTTCTTT. Its protein is CASSDGTPNTEAFF.

This chain connects TRBV2 to TRBJ2-3, with 8 bases matching TRBD2. The V gene's germline CDR1 is SNHLY and CDR2 FYNNEI. Trimming took 6 bases from V and 2 from J; bases not matched to a gene: 4. The CDR3 consists of 14 residues. The CDR3: CASRISGATDTQYF. CDR3 nucleotides: TGTGCCAGCAGGATTAGCGGGGCCACAGATACGCAGTATTTT.

The V call is TRBV5-1, the J call TRBJ2-7; the match to TRBD1 covers 8 bases. Trimming at V came to 4 bases and at J to 5 bases, leaving 8 bases not matched to a gene. Germline V gene lookup returns CDR1 SGHRS and CDR2 YFSETQ. The CDR3 extends over 14 amino acids. The DNA of the CDR3 is TGCGCCAGCAGCCCCGGACAGGGTTTAGACGAGCAGTACTTC. Protein sequence: CASSPGQGLDEQYF.

The chain uses TRBV12-2 and TRBJ1-6; the table names TRBD1, a call not compared with the DNA. TRBV12-2 is tagged as a pseudogene. The length of the CDR3 is 16 residues. The CDR3 protein is CASRLCVGQFNSPLHF. DNA for the CDR3: TGTGCAAGTCGCTTATGTGTGGGACAGTTCAATTCACCCCTCCACTTT.